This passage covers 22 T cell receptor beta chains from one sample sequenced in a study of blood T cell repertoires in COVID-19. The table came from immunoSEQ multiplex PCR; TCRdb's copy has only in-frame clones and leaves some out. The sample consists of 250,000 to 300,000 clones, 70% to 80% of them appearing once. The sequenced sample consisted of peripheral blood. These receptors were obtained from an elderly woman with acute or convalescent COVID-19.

CDR3 protein: CASSYSTGGGYTF. CDR3 coding DNA: TGTGCCAGCAGTTACTCAACAGGGGGTGGCTACACCTTC. The chain is built from TRBV6-5 and TRBJ1-2; TRBD1 agrees at 8 bases. CDR3 length equals 13 residues. V shed 0 bases, J shed 7 bases, and the junction held 1 base outside the gene matches. Germline loops: CDR1 MNHEY, CDR2 SVGAGI.

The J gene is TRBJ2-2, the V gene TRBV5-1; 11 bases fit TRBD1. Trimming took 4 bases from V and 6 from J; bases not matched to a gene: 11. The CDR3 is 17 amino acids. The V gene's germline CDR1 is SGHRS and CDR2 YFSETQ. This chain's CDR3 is CASSVKTGTGGPGELFF. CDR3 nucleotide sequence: TGCGCCAGCAGCGTGAAAACCGGGACAGGGGGACCCGGGGAGCTGTTTTTT.

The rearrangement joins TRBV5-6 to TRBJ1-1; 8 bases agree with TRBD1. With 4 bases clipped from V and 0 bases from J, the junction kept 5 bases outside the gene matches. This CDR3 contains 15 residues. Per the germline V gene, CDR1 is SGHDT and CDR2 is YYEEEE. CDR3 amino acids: CASSERQGLNTEAFF. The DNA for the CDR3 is TGTGCCAGCAGCGAACGACAGGGGTTGAACACTGAAGCTTTCTTT.

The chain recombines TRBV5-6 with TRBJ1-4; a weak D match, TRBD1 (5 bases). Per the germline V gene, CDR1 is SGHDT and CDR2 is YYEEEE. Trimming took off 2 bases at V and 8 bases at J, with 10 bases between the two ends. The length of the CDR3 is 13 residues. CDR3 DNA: TGTGCCAGCAGCTTTCAGGGCAAAGAAAAACTGTTTTTT. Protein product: CASSFQGKEKLFF.

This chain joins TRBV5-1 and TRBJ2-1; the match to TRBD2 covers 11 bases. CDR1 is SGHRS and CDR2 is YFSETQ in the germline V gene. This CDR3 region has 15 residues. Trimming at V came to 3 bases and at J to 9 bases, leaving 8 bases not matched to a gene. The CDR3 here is CASSSTGTSGGEQFF. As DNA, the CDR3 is TGCGCCAGCAGCTCAACCGGGACTAGCGGAGGTGAGCAGTTCTTC.

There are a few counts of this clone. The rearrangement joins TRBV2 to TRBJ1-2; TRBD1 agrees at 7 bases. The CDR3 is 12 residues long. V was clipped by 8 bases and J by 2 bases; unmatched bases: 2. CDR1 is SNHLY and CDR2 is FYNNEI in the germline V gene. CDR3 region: CASADRNYGYTF. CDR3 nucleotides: TGTGCCAGCGCGGACAGGAACTATGGCTACACCTTC.

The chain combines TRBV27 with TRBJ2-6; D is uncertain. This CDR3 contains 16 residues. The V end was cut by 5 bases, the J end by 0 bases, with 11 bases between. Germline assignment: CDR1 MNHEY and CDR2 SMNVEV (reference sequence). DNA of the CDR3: TGTGCCAGCAGTCTCCCCACGGGCTCTGGGGCCAACGTCCTGACTTTC. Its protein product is CASSLPTGSGANVLTF.

For the CDR3, the DNA is TGTGCCAGCAGCTCCACTGGGCGGGGAGTCTACGAGCAGTACTTC. Protein sequence: CASSSTGRGVYEQYF. V and J are TRBV7-8 and TRBJ2-7; a weak D match, TRBD2 (6 bases). V was pared by 4 bases and J by 3 bases, with 16 bases between. The CDR3 is made up of 15 amino acids. Looked up from germline, CDR1 is SGHVS and CDR2 is FQNEAQ.

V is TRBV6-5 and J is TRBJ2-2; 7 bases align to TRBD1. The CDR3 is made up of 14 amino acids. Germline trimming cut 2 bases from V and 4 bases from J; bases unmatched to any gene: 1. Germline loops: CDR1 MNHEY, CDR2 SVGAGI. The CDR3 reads CASSYRGLTGELFF. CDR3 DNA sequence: TGTGCCAGCAGTTACAGGGGGCTCACCGGGGAGCTGTTTTTT.

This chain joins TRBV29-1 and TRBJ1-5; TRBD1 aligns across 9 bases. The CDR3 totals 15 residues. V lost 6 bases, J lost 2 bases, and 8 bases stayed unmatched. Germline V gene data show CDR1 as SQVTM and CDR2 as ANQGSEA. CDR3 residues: CSVRTGVDGNQPQHF. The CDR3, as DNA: TGCAGCGTGAGGACAGGGGTCGATGGCAATCAGCCCCAGCATTTT.

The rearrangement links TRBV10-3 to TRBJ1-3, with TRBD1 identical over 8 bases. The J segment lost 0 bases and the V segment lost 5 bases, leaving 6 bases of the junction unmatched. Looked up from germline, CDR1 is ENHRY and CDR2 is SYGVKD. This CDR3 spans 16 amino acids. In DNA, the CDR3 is TGTGCCATCAGTCCGGGACAGGCAAGCTCTGGAAACACCATATATTTT. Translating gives CAISPGQASSGNTIYF.

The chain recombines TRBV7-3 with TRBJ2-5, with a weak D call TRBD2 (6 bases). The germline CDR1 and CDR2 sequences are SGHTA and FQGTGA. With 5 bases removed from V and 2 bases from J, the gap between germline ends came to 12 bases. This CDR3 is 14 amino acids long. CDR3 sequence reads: CASSLGGSQETQYF. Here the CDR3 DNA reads TGTGCCAGCAGCCTTGGGGGGTCACAAGAGACCCAGTACTTC.

The CDR3 DNA reads TGTGCCAGCATAAAGGGGCCGTTGGAGACCCAGTACTTC. Amino acid sequence: CASIKGPLETQYF. The chain joins TRBV2 to TRBJ2-5; a weak D match, TRBD1 (5 bases). Per the germline V gene, CDR1 is SNHLY and CDR2 is FYNNEI. V was cut by 7 bases and J by 5 bases, with 14 bases left in between. This CDR3 has 13 residues.

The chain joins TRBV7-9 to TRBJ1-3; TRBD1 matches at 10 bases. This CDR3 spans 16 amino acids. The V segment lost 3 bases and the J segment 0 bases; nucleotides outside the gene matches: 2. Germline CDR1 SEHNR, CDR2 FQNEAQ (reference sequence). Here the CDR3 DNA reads TGTGCCAGCAGCTTGGGACAGGGGAGCTCTGGAAACACCATATATTTT. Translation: CASSLGQGSSGNTIYF.

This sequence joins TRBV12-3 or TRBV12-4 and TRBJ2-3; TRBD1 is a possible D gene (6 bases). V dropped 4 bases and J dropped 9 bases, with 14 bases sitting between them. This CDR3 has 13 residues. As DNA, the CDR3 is TGTGCCAGCAGTTCCGCCGGGACAAGGACGCAGTATTTT. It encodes CASSSAGTRTQYF.

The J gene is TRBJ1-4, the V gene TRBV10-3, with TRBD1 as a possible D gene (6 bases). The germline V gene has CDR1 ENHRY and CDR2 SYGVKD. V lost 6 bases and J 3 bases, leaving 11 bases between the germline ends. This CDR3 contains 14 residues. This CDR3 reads CAISPTGANEKLFF. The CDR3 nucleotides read TGTGCCATCAGCCCGACAGGAGCTAATGAAAAACTGTTTTTT.

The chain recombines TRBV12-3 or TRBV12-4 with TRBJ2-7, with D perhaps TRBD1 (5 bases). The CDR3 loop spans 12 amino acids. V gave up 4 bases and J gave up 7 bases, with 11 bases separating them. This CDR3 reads CASSYGAWEQYF. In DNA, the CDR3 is TGTGCCAGCAGTTATGGGGCCTGGGAGCAGTACTTC.

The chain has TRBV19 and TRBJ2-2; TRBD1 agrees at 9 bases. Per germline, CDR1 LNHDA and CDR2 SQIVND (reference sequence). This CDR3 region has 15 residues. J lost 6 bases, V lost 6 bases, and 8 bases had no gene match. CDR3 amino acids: CASRAGQGRPGELFF. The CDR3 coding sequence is TGTGCCAGTAGGGCGGGACAGGGAAGGCCCGGGGAGCTGTTTTTT.

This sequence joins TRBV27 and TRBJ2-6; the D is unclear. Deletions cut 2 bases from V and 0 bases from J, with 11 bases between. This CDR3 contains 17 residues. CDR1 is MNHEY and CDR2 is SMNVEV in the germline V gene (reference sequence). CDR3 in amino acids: CASSLRQALSGANVLTF. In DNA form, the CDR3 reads TGTGCCAGCAGTTTAAGGCAGGCCCTCTCTGGGGCCAACGTCCTGACTTTC.

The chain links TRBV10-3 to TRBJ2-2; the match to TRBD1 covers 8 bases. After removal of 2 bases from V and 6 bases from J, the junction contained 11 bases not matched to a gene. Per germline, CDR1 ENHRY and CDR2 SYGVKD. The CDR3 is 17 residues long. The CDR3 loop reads CAISERGQGSFSGELFF. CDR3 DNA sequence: TGTGCCATCAGTGAGAGAGGACAGGGAAGCTTTTCCGGGGAGCTGTTTTTT.

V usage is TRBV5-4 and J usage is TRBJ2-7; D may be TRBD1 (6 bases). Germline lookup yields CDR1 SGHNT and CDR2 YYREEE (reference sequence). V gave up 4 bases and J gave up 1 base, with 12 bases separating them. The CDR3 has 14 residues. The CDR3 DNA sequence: TGTGCCAGCAGCAAAAGGACAGATTCCTACGAGCAGTACTTC. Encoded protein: CASSKRTDSYEQYF.

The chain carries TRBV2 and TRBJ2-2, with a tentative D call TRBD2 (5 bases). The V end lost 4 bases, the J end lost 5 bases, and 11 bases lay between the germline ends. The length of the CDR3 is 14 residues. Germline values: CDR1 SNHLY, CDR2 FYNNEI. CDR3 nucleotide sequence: TGTGCCAGCAGTGCGGGAATAGATACCGGGGAGCTGTTTTTT. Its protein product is CASSAGIDTGELFF.